Listed below are T cell receptor beta chains from one sample, sequenced in a study of Ad26.COV2.S vaccination and SARS-CoV-2 variants. Some clones are missing from TCRdb's copy, which holds only in-frame ones; the method was immunoSEQ multiplex PCR. Among under 300,000 clones listed, around nine tenths were seen once. The sequencing here drew on peripheral blood, taken in a trial of Ad26.COV2.S vaccine versus placebo. The source of these receptors is a person between 18 and 65 years old who received the Ad26.COV2.S COVID-19 vaccine or a placebo. Both conserved end residues are part of each CDR3. Fields, in order: CDR3 length, D gene, V gene, J gene, clone size, CDR3 DNA, CDR3 protein. A D gene is named only where the DNA matches it firmly. A clone size is listed for some rows: how often the clone was seen (once, few, many), or a class if it is expanded.

>16|NA|TRBV7-9|TRBJ2-5|NA
TGTGCCAGCAGCTTATCGTTATCCAGAGCCCAAGAGACCCAGTACTTC
CASSLSLSRAQETQYF
>14|NA|TRBV24-1|TRBJ2-7|NA
TGTGCCACCAGTGGACAGACCTTCCCCTCCGAGCAGTACTTC
CATSGQTFPSEQYF
>19|NA|TRBV4-1|TRBJ1-6|NA
TGCGCCAGCAGCCAAAATACGGGGGGATCCAGCTCCTATAATTCACCCCTCCACTTT
CASSQNTGGSSSYNSPLHF
>18|NA|TRBV3-1/TRBV3-2|TRBJ2-1|NA
TGTGCCAGCAGCCAAAGTAGCACTAACCTAGGGGCCTACAATGAGCAGTTCTTC
CASSQSSTNLGAYNEQFF
>16|TRBD2|TRBV6-5|TRBJ2-3|NA
TGTGCCAGCAGTTCTTTAGCGGGAGGGAGTGCAGATACGCAGTATTTT
CASSSLAGGSADTQYF
>14|NA|TRBV4-2|TRBJ1-1|few
TGTGCCAGCAGCCAGAAGCTTCAGGGATCTGAAGCTTTCTTT
CASSQKLQGSEAFF
>16|NA|TRBV21-1|TRBJ2-1|NA
TGTGCCAGCAGCAAACTACACTCACAGGGTCACAATGAGCAGTTCTTC
CASSKLHSQGHNEQFF
>14|NA|TRBV27|TRBJ1-2|NA
TGTGCCAGCAGTCCGGCAGGGATTCGGTATGGCTACACCTTC
CASSPAGIRYGYTF
>17|NA|TRBV7-2|TRBJ1-1|NA
TGTGCCAGCAGACTTAGACCCGGCCATCGATCGAACACTGAAGCTTTCTTT
CASRLRPGHRSNTEAFF
>17|NA|TRBV3-1/TRBV3-2|TRBJ1-1|NA
TGTGCCAGCAGCCAGAGATCCGGGACTGTTATGAACACTGAAGCTTTCTTT
CASSQRSGTVMNTEAFF
>15|TRBD2|TRBV14|TRBJ2-5|NA
TGTGCCAGCAGCCGAAGGACTAGCAGCCAAGAGACCCAGTACTTC
CASSRRTSSQETQYF
>12|NA|TRBV6-5|TRBJ1-6|NA
TGTGCCAGCACAACTTCCGCAACACCCCTCCACTTT
CASTTSATPLHF